This T cell receptor beta chain was identified in a study of OX40 agonist ivuxolimab in advanced cancers. This CDR3 region has 13 residues. V lost 8 bases, J lost 5 bases, and 2 bases stayed unmatched. Germline V gene data show CDR1 as MNHNS and CDR2 as SASEGT. Libraries were prepared by immunoSEQ multiplex PCR; TCRdb keeps only in-frame clonotypes and omits some of them. Of around 35,000 clones in the sample, approximately 80% were seen once. The material sequenced was CD4+ or CD8+ T cells sorted from blood, taken in a trial of the OX40 agonist ivuxolimab. This chain joins TRBV6-1 and TRBJ2-2, with 10 nucleotides matching TRBD1. The receptor was isolated from an adult with an advanced solid tumor such as melanoma, head and neck, liver or kidney cancer. The CDR3 sequence: CASWDRGTGELFF. CDR3 DNA: TGTGCCAGCTGGGACAGGGGTACCGGGGAGCTGTTTTTT.